These T cell receptor beta chains were read from a single sample in a study of CD8 T cells in Susac syndrome. TCRdb ran MiXCR on the immunoSEQ multiplex PCR reads and lists one entry per CDR3 protein. The sample includes around 140,000 distinct CDR3 sequences, about 95% of them seen just once. Sequencing was performed on CD4+ T cells from PBMCs. These TCRs come from a human donor with multiple sclerosis. Each CDR3 is given with its conserved first and last residue. The D gene is left open where the match is weak. Clone sizes are given selectively: once, few, many, or a class where the clone is expanded.

J,D,size,V,DNA,CDR3
TRBJ2-7,NA,NA,TRBV12-3/TRBV12-4,TGTGCCAGCAGCCAGATTTTACAGGGAGAGCAGTACTTC,CASSQILQGEQYF
TRBJ2-7,TRBD1,NA,TRBV29-1,TGCAGCGTTTCAGGACAGGTGTCCTACGAGCAGTACTTC,CSVSGQVSYEQYF
TRBJ2-7,NA,NA,TRBV20-1,TGCAGTGCTAGTGACAGGACCCGCGCCTACGAGCAGTACTTC,CSASDRTRAYEQYF
TRBJ1-2,TRBD1,NA,TRBV15,TGTGCCACCAGCAGAGAAACAGGGGATTTAAAGGGCTACACCTTC,CATSRETGDLKGYTF
TRBJ2-7,NA,NA,TRBV7-8,TGTGCCAGCAGCCCGCGTGACTTCTCCTACGAGCAGTACTTC,CASSPRDFSYEQYF
TRBJ2-7,NA,NA,TRBV27,TGTGCCAGCAGTTTCGAGGGCCGTCAACTATGGTACTTC,CASSFEGRQLWYF
TRBJ2-7,NA,NA,TRBV20-1,TGCAGTGCTTCTCCCGGGGTTGGAGAGCAGTACTTC,CSASPGVGEQYF
TRBJ2-7,TRBD2,NA,TRBV12-3/TRBV12-4,TGTGCCAGCACCCCTAGCGGGAGGGGGTCCGAGCAGTACTTC,CASTPSGRGSEQYF
TRBJ2-7,TRBD1,NA,TRBV7-8,TGTGCCAGCAGCTTAGCAGACAGGGTATACGAGCAGTACTTC,CASSLADRVYEQYF
TRBJ1-2,NA,NA,TRBV20-1,TGCAGTGCTAGAGGGGATTCTAACTATGGCTACACCTTC,CSARGDSNYGYTF
TRBJ2-1,TRBD2,once,TRBV29-1,TGCAGCGTTGGGGAGCTAGCGGGGCGGGGCGAGCAGTTCTTC,CSVGELAGRGEQFF
TRBJ1-3,NA,NA,TRBV29-1,TGCAGCGCAGGGCGGGACCCCAGCTCTGGAAACACCATATATTTT,CSAGRDPSSGNTIYF
TRBJ2-1,NA,NA,TRBV4-1,TGCGCCAGCAGCCTTCTCCGGGGAGGTGGCTCCTACAATGAGCAGTTCTTC,CASSLLRGGGSYNEQFF
TRBJ2-7,NA,NA,TRBV25-1,TGTGCCAGCAGTGACCCCGGTCCCTCGAACGAGCAGTACTTC,CASSDPGPSNEQYF
TRBJ1-1,NA,NA,TRBV27,TGTGCCAGCAGTTTCAAACCTGGACAGACGAACACTGAAGCTTTCTTT,CASSFKPGQTNTEAFF
TRBJ1-2,NA,NA,TRBV9,TGTGCCAGCAGCGCAGATACCGGGACACACCTCTATGGCTACACCTTC,CASSADTGTHLYGYTF
TRBJ1-1,NA,NA,TRBV25-1,TGTGCCAGCAGTAAGGGGGGTATGCGAACTGAAGCTTTCTTT,CASSKGGMRTEAFF
TRBJ2-1,TRBD2,NA,TRBV6-2/TRBV6-3,TGTGCCAGCAGATCAAGCGGGGGGGCCGATGAGCAGTTCTTC,CASRSSGGADEQFF
TRBJ2-5,TRBD1,NA,TRBV6-1,TGTGCCAGCAGTGCCGACAGGGGGCGAGAGACCCAGTACTTC,CASSADRGRETQYF
TRBJ1-5,TRBD1,NA,TRBV19,TGTGCCAGTAGTAATCCAGGGACAGGGTCCCCTCCTCAGCATTTT,CASSNPGTGSPPQHF
TRBJ2-6,NA,once,TRBV12-3/TRBV12-4,TGTGCCAGCAGGAAGTACGGGAGCTCTGGGGCCAACGTCCTGACTTTC,CASRKYGSSGANVLTF
TRBJ2-1,TRBD1,NA,TRBV6-1,TGTGCCAGCAGTGAATGGACAGGGGGCAATGAGCAGTTCTTC,CASSEWTGGNEQFF
TRBJ2-3,TRBD1,few,TRBV7-3,TGTGCCAGCAGTTTGACAGGGGGCACAGATACGCAGTATTTT,CASSLTGGTDTQYF
TRBJ2-5,TRBD1,NA,TRBV20-1,TGCAGTGCTAGATCGGACAGGGGGCGATTTGAGGAGACCCAGTACTTC,CSARSDRGRFEETQYF
TRBJ2-7,TRBD1,NA,TRBV9,TGTGCCAGCAGCGGATCGGGACAGGGCTCCTACGAGCAGTACTTC,CASSGSGQGSYEQYF
TRBJ2-1,NA,NA,TRBV9,TGTGCCAGCAGCGCCTCTTCCAATGAGCAGTTCTTC,CASSASSNEQFF
TRBJ1-2,NA,NA,TRBV7-9,TGTGCCAGCAGCTTAATAGAACGGCCTAACTATGGCTACACCTTC,CASSLIERPNYGYTF
TRBJ2-4,NA,NA,TRBV6-4,TGTGCCAGCAGTGTCGAGTGGGGCAAAAACATTCAGTACTTC,CASSVEWGKNIQYF
TRBJ2-1,NA,NA,TRBV28,TGTGCCAGCAGTTTACGCTCCGGGACCCACAATGAGCAGTTCTTC,CASSLRSGTHNEQFF
TRBJ1-1,NA,NA,TRBV3-1,TGTGCCAGCAGCCGGGCCATGAACACTGAAGCTTTCTTT,CASSRAMNTEAFF
TRBJ2-5,NA,NA,TRBV11-2,TGTGCCAGCAGGGTCACCTCCCAAGAGACCCAGTACTTC,CASRVTSQETQYF
TRBJ2-1,TRBD2,NA,TRBV7-6,TGTGCCAGCAGCTCAGGACTAGCGGGGGGGTACAATGAGCAGTTCTTC,CASSSGLAGGYNEQFF
TRBJ2-6,TRBD1,NA,TRBV24-1,TGTGCCACCAGTAAAGGGGGCACAGGGGCCAACGTCCTGACTTTC,CATSKGGTGANVLTF
TRBJ1-5,NA,NA,TRBV7-2,TGTGCCAGCAGCTGGGGCGGGAATAGCAATCAGCCCCAGCATTTT,CASSWGGNSNQPQHF
TRBJ2-7,TRBD1,NA,TRBV20-1,TGCAGTGCTCGGACAGGGGACTACGAGCAGTACTTC,CSARTGDYEQYF
TRBJ1-3,NA,NA,TRBV25-1,TGTGCCAGCAGAGGTCCGCGCTCGGGAAACACCATATATTTT,CASRGPRSGNTIYF
TRBJ2-6,NA,NA,TRBV13,TGTGCCAGCAGCTCCGGAGGGGCCAACGTCCTGACTTTC,CASSSGGANVLTF
TRBJ2-7,TRBD1,NA,TRBV29-1,TGCAGCGTCGGGACAGGGGGCTACGAGCAGTACTTC,CSVGTGGYEQYF
TRBJ2-1,NA,NA,TRBV6-5,TGTGCCAGCAGTACTCGGGATGAGCAGTTCTTC,CASSTRDEQFF
TRBJ2-7,TRBD1,NA,TRBV30,TGTGCCTGGGACAGGGGTCCCTACGAGCAGTACTTC,CAWDRGPYEQYF
TRBJ2-5,NA,NA,TRBV7-3,TGTGCCAGCAGCTCCGGGCCCGGGGAGACCCAGTACTTC,CASSSGPGETQYF
TRBJ2-7,TRBD1,NA,TRBV7-2,TGTGCCAGCAGCTCCCCGACAGGGATAGCCTACGAGCAGTACTTC,CASSSPTGIAYEQYF
TRBJ2-1,TRBD2,once,TRBV20-1,TGCAGTGCTAGCGCGACTAGCGGGAGCAACAATGAGCAGTTCTTC,CSASATSGSNNEQFF
TRBJ2-7,NA,NA,TRBV29-1,TGCAGCGTTGAAGGGGCGGGGTACTACGAGCAGTACTTC,CSVEGAGYYEQYF
TRBJ1-6,TRBD1,NA,TRBV30,TGTGCCTGGAGTGTAGGGGGCCATTACCCCTCACCCCTCCACTTT,CAWSVGGHYPSPLHF
TRBJ1-1,NA,NA,TRBV27,TGTGCCAGCAGTTCCGTAAGGGCTGGAATGAACACTGAAGCTTTCTTT,CASSSVRAGMNTEAFF
TRBJ2-7,TRBD1,NA,TRBV7-2,TGTGCCAGCAGCCGACTCCCAACAGGGGCCCAAACCTCCTACGAGCAGTACTTC,CASSRLPTGAQTSYEQYF
TRBJ2-7,TRBD1,NA,TRBV20-1,TGCAGTGCTGCGCAGGGGGCTGGGTACGAGCAGTACTTC,CSAAQGAGYEQYF
TRBJ1-4,NA,NA,TRBV30,TGTGCCTGGAGTAGGTGGTCGGCAACTAATGAAAAACTGTTTTTT,CAWSRWSATNEKLFF
TRBJ1-2,NA,NA,TRBV25-1,TGTGCCAGCAGTGATAGGGTAAACTATGGCTACACCTTC,CASSDRVNYGYTF
TRBJ2-3,NA,NA,TRBV20-1,TGCAGTGCTGGACTTGCTAGGGGCACAGATACGCAGTATTTT,CSAGLARGTDTQYF
TRBJ2-3,NA,NA,TRBV3-1,TGTGCCAGCAGCCAAGAGGCCCCGGGGGCGGTAGATACGCAGTATTTT,CASSQEAPGAVDTQYF
TRBJ2-7,NA,NA,TRBV29-1,TGCAGCGTTTCGGGGGACTCGGGCGAGCAGTACTTC,CSVSGDSGEQYF
TRBJ2-5,TRBD2,NA,TRBV20-1,TGCAGTGCTCGTTCCACCCTAACAGGGACTAGCGGCGAGACCCAGTACTTC,CSARSTLTGTSGETQYF
TRBJ2-3,NA,once,TRBV30,TGTGCCTGGAGTCGGATAAGGTCAGGAGACCCACAAACCTCTGGCACAGATACGCAGTATTTT,CAWSRIRSGDPQTSGTDTQYF
TRBJ2-1,NA,NA,TRBV30,TGTGCCTGGAGTGTACGCAGTTACAATGAGCAGTTCTTC,CAWSVRSYNEQFF
TRBJ2-7,TRBD1,NA,TRBV7-2,TGTGCCAGCAGCACCCAGGACAGGGGCGAGCAGTACTTC,CASSTQDRGEQYF
TRBJ2-3,NA,NA,TRBV29-1,TGCAGCGTTGAACCCGGTTCAGATACGCAGTATTTT,CSVEPGSDTQYF
TRBJ2-3,NA,NA,TRBV2,TGTGCCAGCATTAGAAGGGCGGCTAGCGATGCAGATACGCAGTATTTT,CASIRRAASDADTQYF